Listed here are 25 T cell receptor beta chains from one sample, sequenced in a study of blood T cell repertoires in COVID-19. Profiling relied on immunoSEQ multiplex PCR, and the TCRdb table lists in-frame clones only, not all of them. This table holds around 99,000 clones, 84% found once. Material for sequencing was peripheral blood. These receptors were taken from a woman in her forties or fifties with acute or convalescent COVID-19.

CDR3 nucleotides: TGTGCCAGCAGCTTATTCCAGACTGCTGAAGCTTTCTTT. Amino acid sequence: CASSLFQTAEAFF. V and J are TRBV7-2 and TRBJ1-1; D gene ambiguous. Trimming stripped 2 bases from V and 6 bases from J, with 10 bases between. Germline loops: CDR1 SGHTA, CDR2 FQGNSA. This CDR3 is built from 13 residues.

CDR3 sequence: CASSLTGAYGYTF. Written as DNA, the CDR3 is TGTGCCAGCAGCTTGACAGGGGCCTATGGCTACACCTTC. The rearrangement links TRBV5-6 to TRBJ1-2; 7 bases map to TRBD1. The germline CDR1 and CDR2 sequences are SGHDT and YYEEEE. This CDR3 contains 13 residues. V gave up 1 base and J gave up 4 bases; unmatched junction bases: 1.

This chain uses TRBV12-3 or TRBV12-4 with TRBJ1-3; TRBD1 is a possible D gene (6 bases). With 2 bases removed from V and 7 bases from J, the gap between germline ends came to 6 bases. The CDR3 has 12 amino acids. The CDR3 region has the DNA TGTGCCAGCAGTTTACAGGGGAACACCATATATTTT. Its protein is CASSLQGNTIYF.

Turning to this clone: Other DNA sequences from this sample encode an identical CDR3 as well. This chain joins TRBV5-1 and TRBJ1-2; 7 bases are shared with TRBD1. This CDR3 comprises 14 residues. The trim removed 0 bases at V and 8 bases at J, leaving 7 bases unmatched. CDR1 is SGHRS, CDR2 YFSETQ, per germline. CDR3: CASSLGDRAGGYTF. The CDR3 coding sequence is TGCGCCAGCAGCTTGGGCGACAGGGCAGGAGGCTACACCTTC.

This chain connects TRBV19 to TRBJ1-2; the match to TRBD1 covers 9 bases. The CDR3 runs to 16 residues. Per the germline V gene, CDR1 is LNHDA and CDR2 is SQIVND (reference sequence). V lost 3 bases and J lost 4; bases outside the gene matches: 9. CDR3 sequence (DNA): TGTGCCAGTAGTATCCAGGGACAGGGAATTTCCTATGGCTACACCTTC. This gives the protein CASSIQGQGISYGYTF.

The table lists this clone with a few counts. V is TRBV14 and J is TRBJ1-5; D is ambiguous. Between the trimmed V and J ends, which lost 3 bases and 2 bases, there was a span of 11 bases. CDR1 is SGHDN, CDR2 FVKESK, per germline. The CDR3 covers 15 residues. CDR3 amino acids: CASSQSGIGNQPQHF. The CDR3 coding sequence is TGTGCCAGCAGCCAGTCGGGAATTGGCAATCAGCCCCAGCATTTT.

This chain connects TRBV6-5 to TRBJ1-1; TRBD1 is a possible D gene (6 bases). The CDR3 totals 13 residues. V lost 6 bases, J lost 4 bases, and 12 bases lay in between. The germline gives CDR1 MNHEY, CDR2 SVGAGI. The CDR3 protein is CASRSTGTTEAFF. The CDR3 DNA reads as TGTGCCAGCAGGTCCACAGGGACCACTGAAGCTTTCTTT.

This clone occurred once. The chain links TRBV6-5 to TRBJ1-5; D gene unclear. Germline CDR1 reads MNHEY; CDR2 reads SVGAGI. V lost 6 bases and J lost 0, with 6 bases in between. The CDR3 runs to 13 residues. In DNA, the CDR3 is TGTGCCAGCAGCCAGAATAGCAATCAGCCCCAGCATTTT. Protein sequence: CASSQNSNQPQHF.

A single count supports this clone. The chain joins TRBV29-1 to TRBJ1-4, with a tentative D call TRBD1 (6 bases). V lost 7 bases and J 4 bases, leaving 7 bases between the germline ends. The CDR3 loop spans 11 amino acids. Germline lookup yields CDR1 SQVTM and CDR2 ANQGSEA. The CDR3 is CSGTDNEKLFF. Written as DNA, the CDR3 is TGCAGCGGGACAGATAATGAAAAACTGTTTTTT. The full variable domain, in which reference TRBV29-1 and TRBJ1-4 provide the parts outside the CDR3, is SAVISQKPSRDICQRGTSLTIQCQVDSQVTMMFWYRQQPGQSLTLIATANQGSEATYESGFVIDKFPISRPNLTFSTLTVSNMSPEDSSIYLCSGTDNEKLFFGSGTQLSVL.

This chain links TRBV28 with TRBJ1-1, with TRBD1 as a possible D gene (6 bases). Germline loops: CDR1 MDHEN, CDR2 SYDVKM. The CDR3 sequence is 13 residues long. Trimming shortened V by 5 bases and J by 3 bases, and 10 bases separated the two germline ends. The CDR3 region is CASSLTGYTEAFF. CDR3 DNA sequence: TGTGCCAGCAGTCTGACAGGATACACTGAAGCTTTCTTT. Together with reference TRBV28 and TRBJ1-1, the CDR3 gives the full variable domain: DVKVTQSSRYLVKRTGEKVFLECVQDMDHENMFWYRQDPGLGLRLIYFSYDVKMKEKGDIPEGYSVSREKKERFSLILESASTNQTSMYLCASSLTGYTEAFFGQGTRLTVV.

V usage is TRBV6-4 and J usage is TRBJ2-7, with D maybe TRBD1 (6 bases). Germline assignment: CDR1 MRHNA and CDR2 SNTAGT. Trimming stripped 6 bases from V and 2 bases from J, with 17 bases between. The CDR3 sequence is 15 residues long. The CDR3 coding sequence is TGTGCCAGCAGAGACCGACAGGCGAGGACCTACGAGCAGTACTTC. This sequence encodes CASRDRQARTYEQYF.

The CDR3 loop reads CATSDPNSGGETQYF. In DNA, the CDR3 is TGTGCCACCAGTGACCCGAACTCTGGGGGGGAGACCCAGTACTTC. This sequence joins TRBV24-1 and TRBJ2-5; D might be TRBD2 (6 bases). V lost 4 bases and J 5 bases, leaving 16 bases between the germline ends. The CDR3 runs 15 residues. Per the germline V gene, CDR1 is KGHDR and CDR2 is SFDVKD.

This clone was recorded once. The chain carries TRBV5-4 and TRBJ2-7; 10 positions agree with TRBD2. TRBJ2-1 matches the DNA end more closely, so the J call is doubtful. The CDR3 covers 17 residues. CDR1 SGHNT and CDR2 YYREEE come from the germline V gene (reference sequence). The CDR3 sequence: CASSFVVAGGIYNEQFF. The CDR3, as DNA: TGTGCCAGCAGCTTTGTAGTAGCGGGGGGTATATACAATGAGCAGTTCTTC.

The rearrangement joins TRBV6-4 to TRBJ2-3; D gene unclear. The V gene's germline CDR1 is MRHNA and CDR2 SNTAGT. V was trimmed by 3 bases and J by 13 bases, leaving 17 bases between them. This CDR3 region has 13 residues. The chain's CDR3 is CASSEIRGLREYF. The CDR3 nucleotides are TGTGCCAGCAGTGAGATACGCGGCCTCCGGGAGTATTTT.

The table lists this clone with a count of one. The genes are TRBV5-1 and TRBJ1-2, with 9 bases lining up with TRBD1. V gave up 4 bases and J gave up 7 bases; unmatched junction bases: 11. Germline CDR1 is SGHRS and CDR2 is YFSETQ. The CDR3 contains 15 residues. The CDR3 reads CASSDKAQGAGGYTF. CDR3 DNA sequence: TGCGCCAGCAGCGACAAAGCACAGGGGGCTGGTGGCTACACCTTC.

The chain is built from TRBV7-2 and TRBJ2-3; D perhaps matches TRBD2 (7 bases). Germline V lookup: CDR1 SGHTA, CDR2 FQGNSA. Between the trimmed V and J ends, which lost 3 bases and 4 bases, there was a span of 14 bases. The CDR3 contains 15 residues. The CDR3 is CASSFLGGPSDTQYF. The CDR3 DNA is TGTGCCAGCAGCTTCCTCGGGGGGCCCTCAGATACGCAGTATTTT.

The V call is TRBV19, the J call TRBJ1-5; 9 bases line up with TRBD1. V lost 10 bases to trimming and J lost 6 bases; unmatched junction nucleotides: 16. The CDR3 runs to 16 residues. Germline V gene lookup returns CDR1 LNHDA and CDR2 SQIVND (reference sequence). The CDR3: CATADPGQGGAQPQHF. In DNA, the CDR3 is TGTGCCACCGCTGATCCGGGACAGGGAGGTGCTCAGCCCCAGCATTTT.

This chain joins TRBV5-1 and TRBJ2-1; D is uncertain. V lost 1 base to trimming and J lost 2 bases, with 10 bases between them. The CDR3 runs to 15 residues. Germline CDR1 reads SGHRS; CDR2 reads YFSETQ. For the CDR3, the DNA is TGCGCCAGCAGCTTGTTTTCGCCGGCCTACAATGAGCAGTTCTTC. Translation gives CASSLFSPAYNEQFF.

J is TRBJ2-5 and V is TRBV18, with 7 bases that match TRBD2. Germline V CDR1 and CDR2: KGHSH, LQKENI. This CDR3 spans 15 amino acids. After removal of 3 bases from V and 5 bases from J, the junction contained 9 bases not matched to a gene. For the CDR3, the DNA is TGTGCCAGCTCACCCTATGGACTAGATGGGGAGACCCAGTACTTC. As protein: CASSPYGLDGETQYF. Full variable domain (rest looked up from reference TRBV18 and TRBJ2-5): NAGVMQNPRHLVRRRGQEARLRCSPMKGHSHVYWYRQLPEEGLKFMVYLQKENIIDESGMPKERFSAEFPKEGPSILRIQQVVRGDSAAYFCASSPYGLDGETQYFGPGTRLLVL.

This clone appeared a single time. The V gene is TRBV5-5, the J gene TRBJ2-7; 11 bases are shared with TRBD2. This CDR3 has 18 residues. The junction had 13 bases not matched to a gene; V was cut back by 0 bases and J by 5 bases. The germline CDR1 and CDR2 sequences are SGHKS and YYEKEE (reference sequence). The CDR3 spells CASSLAGVAGGPGDEQYF. CDR3 in DNA: TGTGCCAGCAGCTTGGCAGGGGTAGCGGGGGGGCCGGGTGACGAGCAGTACTTC.

This chain connects TRBV6-1 to TRBJ1-5; 7 bases line up with TRBD1. The CDR3 extends over 16 amino acids. CDR1 is MNHNS, CDR2 SASEGT, per germline. With V trimmed by 0 bases and J by 6 bases, 8 bases remained unmatched. The DNA for the CDR3 is TGTGCCAGCAGTGAAGCGCAAGTAGGGGGCGGTCAGCCCCAGCATTTT. The encoded protein is CASSEAQVGGGQPQHF.

The J gene is TRBJ1-5, the V gene TRBV19, with 9 nucleotides matching TRBD1. The CDR3 length is 16 residues. The trim removed 7 bases at V and 0 bases at J, leaving 7 bases unmatched. Per the germline V gene, CDR1 is LNHDA and CDR2 is SQIVND (reference sequence). This CDR3 is CASICAGQGSNQPQHF. Here the CDR3 DNA reads TGTGCCAGTATCTGCGCGGGACAGGGTAGCAATCAGCCCCAGCATTTT.

The V and J genes are TRBV7-3 and TRBJ2-5, with 8 bases lining up with TRBD2. The V and J ends lost 3 bases and 7 bases, in that order; junction bases with no gene match: 7. The CDR3 contains 14 residues. The germline V gene encodes CDR1 SGHTA and CDR2 FQGTGA. CDR3 nucleotides: TGTGCCAGCAGCTTTAGCGGGAAGGAAGGGACCCAGTACTTC. Its protein product is CASSFSGKEGTQYF.

The rearrangement uses TRBV6-2 or TRBV6-3 and TRBJ2-7, with 9 bases matching TRBD1. CDR3 length: 15 amino acids. V lost 5 bases, J lost 2 bases, and 7 bases stayed unmatched. Germline-derived CDR1 and CDR2 are MNHEY and SVGEGT. CDR3 nucleotides: TGTGCCAGCAGTCCCGGGACAGGGAAGACCTACGAGCAGTACTTC. Residues: CASSPGTGKTYEQYF.

The J gene is TRBJ1-4, the V gene TRBV19; tentative D call: TRBD1 (5 bases). This CDR3 is 14 amino acids long. V was trimmed by 10 bases and J by 3 bases, leaving 15 bases between them. Germline CDR1 and CDR2: LNHDA and SQIVND (reference sequence). CDR3: CAIGGDSANEKLFF. The DNA of the CDR3 is TGTGCCATCGGCGGGGACTCGGCTAATGAAAAACTGTTTTTT.